Listed below are T cell receptor beta chains from one sample, sequenced in a study of T-cell reconstitution after alpha-beta-depleted transplantation in children. TCRdb re-called the PCR reads with MiXCR, one entry per CDR3 protein. This table has around 440,000 distinct CDR3 sequences, 10% to 13% appearing once. Sequenced here: PBMCs, sampled before TCRalphabeta/CD19-depleted stem cell transplant. Receptors originate from a child aged 2 to 15 with inherited bone marrow failure, due to receive a stem cell transplant. Each CDR3 is given without its conserved first and last residue.

>TRBJ1-1|TRBV11-2
ASSLHRGTEAL
>TRBJ2-7|TRBV7-9
ASSRTGDSYEQY
>TRBJ1-2|TRBV19
ASSPPRGSPLYGYT
>TRBJ1-1|TRBV29-1
SARQGQNTEAF
>TRBJ2-5|TRBV7-7
ASSRGQGETQY
>TRBJ2-3|TRBV12-3/TRBV12-4
ASRSGLISTDTQY
>TRBJ2-1|TRBV6-2/TRBV6-3
ASSYWNEQF
>TRBJ2-4|TRBV6-1
ASRGTGEGIQY
>TRBJ2-5|TRBV27
ASRQRLTYQETQY
>TRBJ2-3|TRBV7-6
ASSLEGVVDTQY
>TRBJ1-2|TRBV29-1
SVLGAPLDYGYT
>TRBJ2-1|TRBV30
AWSPRWTGNYNEQF